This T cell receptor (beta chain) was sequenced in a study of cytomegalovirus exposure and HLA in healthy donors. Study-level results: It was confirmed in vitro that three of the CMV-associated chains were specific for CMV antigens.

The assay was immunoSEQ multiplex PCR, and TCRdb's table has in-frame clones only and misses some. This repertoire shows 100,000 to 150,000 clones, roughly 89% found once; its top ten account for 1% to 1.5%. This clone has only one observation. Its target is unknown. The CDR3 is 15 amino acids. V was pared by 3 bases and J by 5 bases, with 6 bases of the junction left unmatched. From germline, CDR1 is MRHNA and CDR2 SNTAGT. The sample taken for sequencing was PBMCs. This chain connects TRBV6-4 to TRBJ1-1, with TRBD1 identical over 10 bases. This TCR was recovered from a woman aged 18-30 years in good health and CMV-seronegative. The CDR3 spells CASSETGGGVTEAFF. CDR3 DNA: TGTGCCAGCAGTGAGACAGGGGGCGGGGTGACTGAAGCTTTCTTT.